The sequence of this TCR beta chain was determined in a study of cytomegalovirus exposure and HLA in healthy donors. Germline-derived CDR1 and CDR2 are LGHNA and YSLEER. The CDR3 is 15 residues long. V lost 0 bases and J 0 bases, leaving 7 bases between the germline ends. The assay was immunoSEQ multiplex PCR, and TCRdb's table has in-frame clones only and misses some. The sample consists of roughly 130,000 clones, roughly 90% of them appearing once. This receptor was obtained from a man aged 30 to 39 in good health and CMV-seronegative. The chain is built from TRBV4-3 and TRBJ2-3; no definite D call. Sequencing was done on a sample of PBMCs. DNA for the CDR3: TGCGCCAGCAGCCAAGATGCCGGGAGCACAGATACGCAGTATTTT. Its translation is CASSQDAGSTDTQYF.